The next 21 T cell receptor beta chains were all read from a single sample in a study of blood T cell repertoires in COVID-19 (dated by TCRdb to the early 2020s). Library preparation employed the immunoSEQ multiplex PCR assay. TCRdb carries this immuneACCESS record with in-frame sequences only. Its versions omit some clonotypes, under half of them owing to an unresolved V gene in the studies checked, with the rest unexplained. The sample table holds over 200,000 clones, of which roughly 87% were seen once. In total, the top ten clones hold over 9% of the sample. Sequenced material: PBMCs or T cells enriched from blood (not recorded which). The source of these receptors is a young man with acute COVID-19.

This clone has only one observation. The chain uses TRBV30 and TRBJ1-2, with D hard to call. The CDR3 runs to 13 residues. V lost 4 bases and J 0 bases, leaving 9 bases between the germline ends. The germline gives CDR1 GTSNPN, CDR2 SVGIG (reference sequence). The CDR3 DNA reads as TGTGCCTGGACCGCGCTAGCTAACTATGGCTACACCTTC. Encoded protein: CAWTALANYGYTF.

CDR3 residues: CASRQEINGNQPQHF. For the CDR3, the DNA is TGTGCCAGCAGACAGGAGATTAACGGCAATCAGCCCCAGCATTTT. The V call is TRBV28, the J call TRBJ1-5; perhaps TRBD1 as D (5 bases). Germline loops: CDR1 MDHEN, CDR2 SYDVKM. This CDR3 has 15 residues. The germline V and J ends were trimmed by 6 bases and 2 bases, with 14 bases remaining between them.

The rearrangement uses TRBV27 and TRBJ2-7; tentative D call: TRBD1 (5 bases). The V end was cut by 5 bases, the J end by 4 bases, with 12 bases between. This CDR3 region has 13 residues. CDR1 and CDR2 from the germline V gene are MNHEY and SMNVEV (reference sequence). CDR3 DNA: TGTGCCAGCAGTCCAGAACAGGCATACGAGCAGTACTTC. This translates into CASSPEQAYEQYF.

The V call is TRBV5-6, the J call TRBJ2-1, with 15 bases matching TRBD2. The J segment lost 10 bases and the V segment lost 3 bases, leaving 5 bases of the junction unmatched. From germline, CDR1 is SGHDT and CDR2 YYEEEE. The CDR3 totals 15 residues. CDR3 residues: CASSSGLAGGGEQFF. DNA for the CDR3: TGTGCCAGCAGCTCGGGACTAGCGGGAGGTGGGGAGCAGTTCTTC.

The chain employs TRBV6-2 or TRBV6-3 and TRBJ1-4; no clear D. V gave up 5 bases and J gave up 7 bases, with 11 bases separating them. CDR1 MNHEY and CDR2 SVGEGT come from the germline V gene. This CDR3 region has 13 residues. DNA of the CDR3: TGTGCCAGCAGTCCAGGACTAAGTGAAAAACTGTTTTTT. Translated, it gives CASSPGLSEKLFF.

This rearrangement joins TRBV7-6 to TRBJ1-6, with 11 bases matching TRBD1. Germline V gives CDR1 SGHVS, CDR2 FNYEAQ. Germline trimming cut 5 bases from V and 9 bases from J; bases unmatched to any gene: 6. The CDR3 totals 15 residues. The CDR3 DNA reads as TGTGCCAGCAGCGCCGGACAGGGGGCAGTTTCACCCCTCCACTTT. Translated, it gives CASSAGQGAVSPLHF.

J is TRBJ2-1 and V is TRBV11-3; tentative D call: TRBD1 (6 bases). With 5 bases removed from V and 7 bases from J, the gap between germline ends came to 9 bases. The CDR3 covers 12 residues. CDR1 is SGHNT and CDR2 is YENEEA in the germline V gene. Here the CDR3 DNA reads TGTGCCAGCAGCGAACAGGGTAATGAGCAGTTCTTC. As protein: CASSEQGNEQFF.

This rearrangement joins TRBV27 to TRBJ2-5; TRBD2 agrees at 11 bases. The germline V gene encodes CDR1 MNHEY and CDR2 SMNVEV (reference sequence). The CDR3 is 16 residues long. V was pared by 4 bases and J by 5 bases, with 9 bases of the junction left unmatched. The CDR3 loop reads CASSSPLAGGEETQYF. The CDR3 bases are TGTGCCAGCAGTTCCCCTCTAGCGGGAGGAGAGGAGACCCAGTACTTC.

The CDR3 sequence: CASSTTDRVYNEQFF. DNA for the CDR3: TGTGCCAGCAGCACAACGGACAGGGTTTACAATGAGCAGTTCTTC. The chain has TRBV5-4 and TRBJ2-1, with TRBD1 matching over 8 bases. J lost 4 bases, V lost 4 bases, and 7 bases had no gene match. The CDR3 consists of 15 residues. CDR1 SGHNT and CDR2 YYREEE come from the germline V gene (reference sequence).

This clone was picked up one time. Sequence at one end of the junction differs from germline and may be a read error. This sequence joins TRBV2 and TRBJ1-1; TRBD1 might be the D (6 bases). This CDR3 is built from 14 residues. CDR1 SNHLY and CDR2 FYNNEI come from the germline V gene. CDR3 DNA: TGTGCCAGCAGGGAAGGACAGCTGAACACTGAAGCTTTCTTT. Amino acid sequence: CASREGQLNTEAFF.

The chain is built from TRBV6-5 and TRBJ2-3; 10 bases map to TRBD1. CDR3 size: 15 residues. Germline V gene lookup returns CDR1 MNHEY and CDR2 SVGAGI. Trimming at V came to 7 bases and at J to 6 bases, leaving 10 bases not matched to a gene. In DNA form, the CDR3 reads TGTGCCAGCATTCGAGGACAGGGGGAAGGGGATACGCAGTATTTT. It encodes CASIRGQGEGDTQYF.

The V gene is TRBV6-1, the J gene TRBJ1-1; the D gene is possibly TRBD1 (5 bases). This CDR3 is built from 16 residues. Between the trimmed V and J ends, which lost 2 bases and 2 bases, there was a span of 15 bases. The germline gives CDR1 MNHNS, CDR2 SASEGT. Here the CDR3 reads CASSERQGRGNTEAFF. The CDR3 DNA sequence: TGTGCCAGCAGTGAACGGCAGGGAAGGGGAAACACTGAAGCTTTCTTT.

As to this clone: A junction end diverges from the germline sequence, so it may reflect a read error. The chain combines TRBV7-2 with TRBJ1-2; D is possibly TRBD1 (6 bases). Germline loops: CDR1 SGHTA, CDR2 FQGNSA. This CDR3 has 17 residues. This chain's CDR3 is CASSLASGQPHNYGYTF. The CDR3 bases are TGTGCCAGCAGCCTAGCCTCTGGACAGCCTCATAACTATGGCTACACCTTC.

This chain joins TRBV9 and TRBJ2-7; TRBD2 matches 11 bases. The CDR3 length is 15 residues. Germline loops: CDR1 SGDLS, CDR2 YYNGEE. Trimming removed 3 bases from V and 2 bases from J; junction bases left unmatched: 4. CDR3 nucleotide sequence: TGTGCCAGCAGCGCGGGACTAGCGGCCCCCTACGAGCAGTACTTC. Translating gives CASSAGLAAPYEQYF.

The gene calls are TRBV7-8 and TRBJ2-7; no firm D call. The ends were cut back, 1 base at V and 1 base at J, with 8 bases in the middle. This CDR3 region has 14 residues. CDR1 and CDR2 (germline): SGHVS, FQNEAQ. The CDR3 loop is CASSLGQESYEQYF. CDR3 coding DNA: TGTGCCAGCAGCTTAGGTCAGGAATCCTACGAGCAGTACTTC.

The CDR3 DNA is TGTGCCAGCAGCCGGGGGGGAGGATCGGCAGATACGCAGTATTTT. Translation gives CASSRGGGSADTQYF. The chain is built from TRBV7-3 and TRBJ2-3; TRBD2 aligns across 8 bases. V dropped 5 bases and J dropped 4; count of bases not matched to a gene: 8. This CDR3 has 15 residues. In germline, CDR1 is SGHTA, CDR2 FQGTGA.

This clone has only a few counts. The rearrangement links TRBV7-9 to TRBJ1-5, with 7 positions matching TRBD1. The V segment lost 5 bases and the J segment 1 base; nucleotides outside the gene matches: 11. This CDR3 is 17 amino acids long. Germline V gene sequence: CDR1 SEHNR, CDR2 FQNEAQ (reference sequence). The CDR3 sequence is CASSTPGQKESNQPQHF. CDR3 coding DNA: TGTGCCAGCAGCACTCCGGGACAGAAGGAGAGCAATCAGCCCCAGCATTTT. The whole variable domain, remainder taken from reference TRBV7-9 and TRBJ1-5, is DTGVSQNPRHKITKRGQNVTFRCDPISEHNRLYWYRQTLGQGPEFLTYFQNEAQLEKSRLLSDRFSAERPKGSFSTLEIQRTEQGDSAMYLCASSTPGQKESNQPQHFGDGTRLSIL.

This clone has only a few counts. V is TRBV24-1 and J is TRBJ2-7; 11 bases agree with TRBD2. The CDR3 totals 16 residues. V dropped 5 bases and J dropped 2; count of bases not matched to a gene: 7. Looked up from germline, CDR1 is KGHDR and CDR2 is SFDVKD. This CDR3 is CATSGAGTSGTYEQYF. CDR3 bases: TGTGCCACCAGTGGAGCCGGGACTAGCGGTACCTACGAGCAGTACTTC.

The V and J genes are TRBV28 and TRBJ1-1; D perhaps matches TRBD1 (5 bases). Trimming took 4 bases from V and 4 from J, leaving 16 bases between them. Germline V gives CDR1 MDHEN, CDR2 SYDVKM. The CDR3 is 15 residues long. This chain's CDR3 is CASSSSDTGGTEAFF. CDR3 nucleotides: TGTGCCAGCAGTTCCTCCGACACCGGGGGCACTGAAGCTTTCTTT.

For the CDR3, the DNA is TGTGCCAGCAGTCCAACCCCAGACAGCTTCTATGGCTACACCTTC. Its translation: CASSPTPDSFYGYTF. V is TRBV27 and J is TRBJ1-2, with a possible D match to TRBD1 (5 bases). The CDR3 is 15 amino acids. Trimming removed 5 bases at V and 4 bases at J, with 17 bases between. Germline V gene data show CDR1 as MNHEY and CDR2 as SMNVEV (reference sequence).

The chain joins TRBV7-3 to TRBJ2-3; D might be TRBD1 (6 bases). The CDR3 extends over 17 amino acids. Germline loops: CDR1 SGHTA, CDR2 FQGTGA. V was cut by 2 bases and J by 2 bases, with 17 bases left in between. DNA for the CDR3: TGTGCCAGCAGCTTATCCGCTGGTAGGACAGTCACAGATACGCAGTATTTT. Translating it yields CASSLSAGRTVTDTQYF.